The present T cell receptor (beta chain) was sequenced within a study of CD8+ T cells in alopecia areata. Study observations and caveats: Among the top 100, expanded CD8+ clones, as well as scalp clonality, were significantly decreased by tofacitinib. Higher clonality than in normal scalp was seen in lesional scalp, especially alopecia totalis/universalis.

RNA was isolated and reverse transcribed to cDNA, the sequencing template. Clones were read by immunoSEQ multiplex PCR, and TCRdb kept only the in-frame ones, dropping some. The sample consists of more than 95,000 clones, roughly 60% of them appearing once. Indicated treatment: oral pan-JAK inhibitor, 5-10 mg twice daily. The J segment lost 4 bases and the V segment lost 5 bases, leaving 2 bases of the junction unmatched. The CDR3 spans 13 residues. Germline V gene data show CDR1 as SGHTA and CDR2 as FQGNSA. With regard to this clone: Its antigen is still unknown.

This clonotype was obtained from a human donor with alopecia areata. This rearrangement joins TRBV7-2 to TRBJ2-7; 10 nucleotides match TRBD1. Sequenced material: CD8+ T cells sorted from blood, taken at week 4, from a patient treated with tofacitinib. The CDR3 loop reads CASSRDRGYEQYF. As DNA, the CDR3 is TGTGCCAGCAGCCGGGACAGGGGATACGAGCAGTACTTC. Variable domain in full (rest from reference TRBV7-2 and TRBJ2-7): GAGVSQSPSNKVTEKGKDVELRCDPISGHTALYWYRQSLGQGLEFLIYFQGNSAPDKSGLPSDRFSAERTGGSVSTLTIQRTQQEDSAVYLCASSRDRGYEQYFGPGTRLTVT.